This TCR beta chain was captured by sequencing in a study of T cells in Graves' hyperthyroidism and ophthalmopathy. Study-wide results and caveats: Ophthalmopathy and stable hyperthyroidism were told apart by a 13 V-J model. Ophthalmopathy, as predicted by the model, came a median approximately 6.5 months after the prediction. Clonotypes that were expanded in thyroid above 0.001 mostly appeared in blood too.

This clonotype was recorded at least ten times. The antigen remains unidentified. Per the germline V gene, CDR1 is DFQATT and CDR2 is SNEGSKA (reference sequence). V lost 3 bases and J 4 bases, leaving 13 bases between the germline ends. The CDR3 totals 14 residues. The source material, RNA transcripts, was used to amplify TCR beta CDR3 regions. HTBI primers were the set used in a first-round RT-PCR of the TCR CDR3. TCRdb ran MiXCR on the multiplex PCR reads and lists one entry per CDR3 protein. The sample contains 160,000 or so distinct CDR3 sequences, less than 10% of which appear only once. This TCR derives from a woman younger than 30 with Graves' hyperthyroidism that later progressed to Graves' ophthalmopathy. V and J are TRBV20-1 and TRBJ1-5, with D perhaps matching TRBD1 (5 bases). Sequencing used blood. CDR3 DNA sequence: TGCAGTGCTAGTCCCGGGACCTCAAATCAGCCCCAGCATTTT. Translated: CSASPGTSNQPQHF.